This entry lists 30 T cell receptor beta chains sequenced from one sample in a study of cytomegalovirus exposure and HLA in healthy donors. The PCR had 60 Vbeta and 13 Jbeta primers. Here immunoSEQ multiplex PCR was the method, and the copy in TCRdb shows in-frame clones only, minus some. The sample carries about 100,000 clones, 76% recorded once. Sample: PBMCs. Source of these receptors: a middle-aged man in good health and CMV-seronegative.

This clone was recorded only once. The V gene is TRBV13, the J gene TRBJ1-5; 9 positions match TRBD1. This CDR3 is built from 18 residues. Germline CDR1 reads PRHDT; CDR2 reads FYEKMQ (reference sequence). Germline trimming cut 1 base from V and 1 base from J; bases unmatched to any gene: 8. The CDR3 spells CASSLVGGQGGSNQPQHF. DNA for the CDR3: TGTGCCAGCAGCTTAGTAGGGGGACAGGGAGGAAGCAATCAGCCCCAGCATTTT. Full variable domain (missing parts from reference TRBV13 and TRBJ1-5): AAGVIQSPRHLIKEKRETATLKCYPIPRHDTVYWYQQGPGQDPQFLISFYEKMQSDKGSIPDRFSAQQFSDYHSELNMSSLELGDSALYFCASSLVGGQGGSNQPQHFGDGTRLSIL.

In its sample, this clone was seen once. The chain recombines TRBV6-6 with TRBJ2-1, with D tentatively TRBD1 (5 bases). V was clipped by 4 bases and J by 10 bases, with 14 bases between them. The CDR3 length is 13 residues. The germline CDR1 and CDR2 sequences are MNHNY and SVGAGI (reference sequence). The CDR3 is CASSWTVRGEQFF. The CDR3 DNA sequence: TGTGCCAGCAGTTGGACGGTTAGGGGCGAGCAGTTCTTC.

The genes are TRBV7-9 and TRBJ2-1; possibly TRBD2 for D (5 bases). V gave up 5 bases and J gave up 6 bases, with 11 bases separating them. The V gene's germline CDR1 is SEHNR and CDR2 FQNEAQ (reference sequence). This CDR3 has 13 amino acids. CDR3 protein: CASSARLLNEQFF. In DNA form, the CDR3 reads TGTGCCAGCAGCGCGCGACTACTCAATGAGCAGTTCTTC. Full variable domain (missing parts from reference TRBV7-9 and TRBJ2-1): DTGVSQNPRHKITKRGQNVTFRCDPISEHNRLYWYRQTLGQGPEFLTYFQNEAQLEKSRLLSDRFSAERPKGSFSTLEIQRTEQGDSAMYLCASSARLLNEQFFGPGTRLTVL.

V is TRBV5-1 and J is TRBJ1-1; the D gene is possibly TRBD1 (5 bases). Looked up from germline, CDR1 is SGHRS and CDR2 is YFSETQ. V was shortened by 2 bases and J by 4 bases, with 12 bases between the two germline ends. This CDR3 is built from 14 residues. CDR3: CASSFQGSTTEAFF. The CDR3 nucleotides are TGCGCCAGCAGCTTCCAGGGCTCGACCACTGAAGCTTTCTTT.

Points on this clone: Relative to the germline gene, one junction end is altered; a read error may explain this. The CDR3 region is CSSSLESRGYTF. CDR3 DNA sequence: TGTTCCAGCAGCTTAGAGTCGAGGGGCTACACCTTC. The chain has TRBV7-9 and TRBJ1-2, with no clear D. CDR1 and CDR2 from the germline V gene are SEHNR and FQNEAQ (reference sequence). The CDR3 contains 12 residues.

The chain recombines TRBV5-5 with TRBJ2-7; D gene unclear. Germline CDR1 SGHKS, CDR2 YYEKEE (reference sequence). The CDR3 is made up of 13 amino acids. V lost 4 bases and J 9 bases, leaving 17 bases between the germline ends. The CDR3 region has the DNA TGTGCCAGCAGCCCCTGGGCCTCCGACGTGCAGTACGTC. Translating gives CASSPWASDVQYV.

The J gene is TRBJ1-1, the V gene TRBV19; perhaps TRBD1 as D (6 bases). V was cut by 2 bases and J by 4 bases, with 8 bases left in between. The CDR3 sequence is 13 residues long. Germline CDR1 and CDR2: LNHDA and SQIVND (reference sequence). The CDR3 sequence: CASSISGATEAFF. DNA of the CDR3: TGTGCCAGTAGTATATCAGGGGCCACTGAAGCTTTCTTT.

This clone occurred a few times. V usage is TRBV6-1 and J usage is TRBJ1-5; D gene unclear. Germline values: CDR1 MNHNS, CDR2 SASEGT. The CDR3 covers 16 residues. V was trimmed by 4 bases and J by 0 bases, leaving 13 bases between them. Written as DNA, the CDR3 is TGTGCCAGCAGTGGTTCCAGACAAAATAGCAATCAGCCCCAGCATTTT. Protein sequence: CASSGSRQNSNQPQHF.

The table lists this clone with a few counts. V and J are TRBV28 and TRBJ1-2; 11 bases align to TRBD1. This CDR3 comprises 13 residues. Germline CDR1 and CDR2: MDHEN and SYDVKM. Unmatched junction bases numbered 10, after V lost 11 bases and J lost 8 bases. CDR3 residues: CASTGQGARGYTF. DNA of the CDR3: TGTGCCTCCACCGGACAGGGGGCGCGGGGCTACACCTTC.

This sequence joins TRBV5-1 and TRBJ1-1; 7 bases agree with TRBD1. Unmatched junction bases numbered 7, after V lost 3 bases and J lost 5 bases. The CDR3 loop spans 14 amino acids. CDR1 and CDR2 (germline): SGHRS, YFSETQ. The CDR3 region is CASSYQGERTEAFF. The CDR3 DNA reads TGCGCCAGCAGCTACCAGGGGGAAAGGACTGAAGCTTTCTTT.

As regards this clone: The junction differs from germline at one of its ends, possibly a read error. The chain joins TRBV6-1 to TRBJ1-3; D might be TRBD1 (5 bases). This CDR3 is 14 amino acids long. Germline V CDR1 and CDR2: MNHNS, SASEGT. CDR3: CASSGGRVGDTIYF. The CDR3 nucleotides read TGTGCCAGCAGTGGGGGCAGGGTTGGAGACACCATATATTTT.

This clone was seen only a few times. The chain carries TRBV19 and TRBJ2-1, with 9 bases lining up with TRBD2. This CDR3 has 15 residues. The germline gives CDR1 LNHDA, CDR2 SQIVND (reference sequence). The V segment lost 7 bases and the J segment 4 bases; nucleotides outside the gene matches: 8. The CDR3 bases are TGTGCCAGTACCGCGGGGGGGTTAGGGTACAATGAGCAGTTCTTC. Amino acid sequence: CASTAGGLGYNEQFF.

This chain connects TRBV6-5 to TRBJ1-2; possible D gene TRBD1, 5 bases. CDR1 and CDR2 (germline): MNHEY, SVGAGI. Trimming took 6 bases from V and 6 from J, leaving 17 bases between them. CDR3 length: 14 residues. CDR3 in DNA: TGTGCCAGCAGCCAGCGGGCGGGAGGGGATGGCTACACCTTC. Translating it yields CASSQRAGGDGYTF.

This clone was picked up a small number of times. The chain joins TRBV29-1 to TRBJ1-1; D is perhaps TRBD1 (6 bases). CDR1 and CDR2 from the germline V gene are SQVTM and ANQGSEA. Trimming took off 1 base at V and 6 bases at J, with 18 bases between the two ends. This CDR3 comprises 15 residues. The CDR3 loop is CSVEVPLNRAPEAFF. As DNA, the CDR3 is TGCAGCGTTGAAGTTCCCCTAAACAGGGCCCCTGAAGCTTTCTTT.

This clone came up a few times. The chain combines TRBV6-5 with TRBJ2-7; 11 bases agree with TRBD1. V shed 5 bases and J 3 bases; nucleotides not matched to a gene: 6. The CDR3 has 15 amino acids. CDR1 and CDR2 (germline): MNHEY, SVGAGI. This chain's CDR3 is CASSQTGTGGYEQYF. The CDR3 DNA reads TGTGCCAGCAGTCAAACCGGGACAGGGGGCTACGAGCAGTACTTC.

Turning to this clone: One end of the junction varies from germline; a read error may be responsible. This chain connects TRBV7-9 to TRBJ2-3; 7 bases are shared with TRBD1. The CDR3 has 14 residues. The V gene's germline CDR1 is SEHNR and CDR2 FQNEAQ (reference sequence). In DNA, the CDR3 is TGTTCCAGCCTCACAGGGGTTAGCACAGATACGCAGTATTTT. It is translated as CSSLTGVSTDTQYF.

The chain recombines TRBV7-3 with TRBJ1-1, with unresolved D. Germline lookup yields CDR1 SGHTA and CDR2 FQGTGA. The CDR3 has 14 residues. Trimming shortened V by 0 bases and J by 0 bases, and 5 bases separated the two germline ends. CDR3 DNA sequence: TGTGCCAGCAGCTTAACCCACATGAACACTGAAGCTTTCTTT. Its protein is CASSLTHMNTEAFF.

In DNA, the CDR3 is TGTGCCAGCAGTTTAAAGGAGAGAGAGTTCTTC. Translated: CASSLKEREFF. The rearrangement uses TRBV28 and TRBJ2-1; D ambiguous. Per germline, CDR1 MDHEN and CDR2 SYDVKM. The CDR3 is 11 amino acids. V lost 2 bases to trimming and J lost 14 bases, with 10 bases between them.

The rearrangement uses TRBV18 and TRBJ2-7; 10 nucleotides align to TRBD2. With 3 bases clipped from V and 0 bases from J, the junction kept 11 bases outside the gene matches. CDR3 length: 18 amino acids. CDR1 and CDR2 (germline): KGHSH, LQKENI. CDR3 sequence (DNA): TGTGCCAGCTCACCCCGGCAGGGACTAGCGACCAGCTCCTACGAGCAGTACTTC. Protein product: CASSPRQGLATSSYEQYF.

The V call is TRBV6-1, the J call TRBJ1-6; maybe TRBD1 (5 bases). Germline V gene data show CDR1 as MNHNS and CDR2 as SASEGT. CDR3 size: 14 residues. Trimming left V 3 bases short and J 8 bases short, with 11 bases between. This chain's CDR3 is CASSDWQGDSPLHF. As DNA, the CDR3 is TGTGCCAGCAGTGACTGGCAGGGCGATTCACCCCTCCACTTT.

V is TRBV18 and J is TRBJ2-5; 7 nucleotides match TRBD1. CDR3 length: 15 amino acids. V trimming: 3 bases; J trimming: 4 bases; junction bases outside the gene matches: 8. CDR1 and CDR2 from the germline V gene are KGHSH and LQKENI. CDR3 region: CASSPPANRGETQYF. The CDR3 DNA is TGTGCCAGCTCACCTCCTGCGAACAGGGGAGAGACCCAGTACTTC.

V is TRBV5-5 and J is TRBJ2-1; 10 bases are a match to TRBD2. The CDR3 extends over 15 amino acids. Germline assignment: CDR1 SGHKS and CDR2 YYEKEE (reference sequence). The V and J ends lost 0 bases and 9 bases, in that order; junction bases with no gene match: 6. The CDR3 nucleotides are TGTGCCAGCAGCTTGGTGCTAGCGGGGGTACGTGAGCAGTTCTTC. It encodes CASSLVLAGVREQFF. Full variable domain (rest looked up from reference TRBV5-5 and TRBJ2-1): DAGVTQSPTHLIKTRGQQVTLRCSPISGHKSVSWYQQVLGQGPQFIFQYYEKEERGRGNFPDRFSARQFPNYSSELNVNALLLGDSALYLCASSLVLAGVREQFFGPGTRLTVL.

This clone was detected a few times. The chain couples TRBV6-1 to TRBJ2-7, with D possibly being TRBD2 (5 bases). V gave up 8 bases and J gave up 3 bases, with 11 bases separating them. Per the germline V gene, CDR1 is MNHNS and CDR2 is SASEGT. This CDR3 region has 12 residues. DNA for the CDR3: TGTGCCAGCTGTGGGAGTAGCTACGAGCAGTACTTC. This codes for CASCGSSYEQYF.

The rearrangement links TRBV6-5 to TRBJ2-7; tentatively, D is TRBD2 (5 bases). The V gene's germline CDR1 is MNHEY and CDR2 SVGAGI. Deletions cut 6 bases from V and 4 bases from J, with 13 bases between. The CDR3 is 13 residues long. The CDR3 bases are TGTGCCAGCAGGGACTCCCTAGGATACGAGCAGTACGTC. It is translated as CASRDSLGYEQYV.

V and J are TRBV19 and TRBJ1-3, with TRBD1 as a possible D gene (6 bases). The CDR3 totals 17 residues. With 5 bases removed from V and 4 bases from J, the gap between germline ends came to 21 bases. In germline, CDR1 is LNHDA, CDR2 SQIVND (reference sequence). The CDR3 spells CASSLQRDILGGNTIYF. The CDR3 nucleotides read TGTGCCAGTAGTCTCCAAAGGGACATACTCGGCGGAAACACCATATATTTT.

This clone was recorded a few times. V is TRBV25-1 and J is TRBJ2-3; maybe TRBD2 (6 bases). Germline lookup yields CDR1 MGHDK and CDR2 SYGVNS. Between the trimmed V and J ends, which lost 9 bases and 4 bases, there was a span of 17 bases. The CDR3 length is 14 residues. CDR3 sequence reads: CASSLGGMADTQYF. CDR3 DNA sequence: TGTGCCAGTAGCCTTGGGGGGATGGCAGATACGCAGTATTTT.

CDR3 coding DNA: TGTGCCAGCAGCTTAGAACGTTTGGGGGGAGCTTTCTTT. Its protein is CASSLERLGGAFF. The chain employs TRBV5-8 and TRBJ1-1; maybe TRBD1 (5 bases). Germline V gene sequence: CDR1 SGHTS, CDR2 YDEGEE. V gave up 2 bases and J gave up 10 bases, with 15 bases separating them. The length of the CDR3 is 13 residues.

The chain carries TRBV5-1 and TRBJ1-5; possibly TRBD1 for D (6 bases). Germline V gene data show CDR1 as SGHRS and CDR2 as YFSETQ. The CDR3 is 15 residues long. Trimming stripped 5 bases from V and 5 bases from J, with 17 bases between. The CDR3 reads CASRPSGVEDQPQHF. CDR3 coding DNA: TGCGCCAGCAGACCCTCAGGGGTCGAGGATCAGCCCCAGCATTTT. The variable domain in full, completed from reference TRBV5-1 and TRBJ1-5, reads KAGVTQTPRYLIKTRGQQVTLSCSPISGHRSVSWYQQTPGQGLQFLFEYFSETQRNKGNFPGRFSGRQFSNSRSEMNVSTLELGDSALYLCASRPSGVEDQPQHFGDGTRLSIL.

The chain carries TRBV7-9 and TRBJ2-7; 8 bases are shared with TRBD1. CDR1 and CDR2 (germline): SEHNR, FQNEAQ (reference sequence). The CDR3 has 12 amino acids. In DNA form, the CDR3 reads TGTTCCAGCAGCCGGACAGGGTACGAGCAGTACGTC. Translation gives CSSSRTGYEQYV.

This chain uses TRBV5-1 with TRBJ1-2; D is uncertain. Germline V lookup: CDR1 SGHRS, CDR2 YFSETQ. The CDR3 runs 13 residues. With 5 bases removed from V and 6 bases from J, the gap between germline ends came to 14 bases. This CDR3 is CASRERPGDGYTF. The DNA of the CDR3 is TGCGCCAGCAGGGAGAGGCCCGGGGATGGCTACACCTTC.